Each of the 5 T cell receptor beta chains below was sequenced from the same sample in a study of control samples from healthy donors and cancer patients. Profiled with immunoSEQ multiplex PCR; TCRdb holds only in-frame clones, not every one. Here the sample spans 120,000 to 150,000 clones, about 90% being singletons. The sample taken for sequencing was blood. The receptors come from a man aged 18 to 30 in good health.

The chain's CDR3 is CASSLDPGGNQPQHF. The CDR3 DNA reads TGTGCCAGCAGCTTAGACCCAGGGGGCAATCAGCCCCAGCATTTT. The gene calls are TRBV11-2 and TRBJ1-5, with D maybe TRBD1 (6 bases). Germline CDR1 and CDR2: SGHAT and FQNNGV. The CDR3 runs to 15 residues. Trimming took 0 bases from V and 2 from J, leaving 8 bases between them.

This chain uses TRBV28 with TRBJ1-2; 9 bases agree with TRBD1. Germline V gene lookup returns CDR1 MDHEN and CDR2 SYDVKM. The CDR3 is 12 amino acids. Germline trimming cut 10 bases from V and 8 bases from J; bases unmatched to any gene: 8. This CDR3 is CATSDRGYGYTF. Written as DNA, the CDR3 is TGTGCCACCTCAGACAGGGGGTACGGCTACACCTTC.

This chain links TRBV12-3 or TRBV12-4 with TRBJ2-7; either TRBD1 or TRBD2 may supply D (5 bases each). Deletions cut 1 base from V and 8 bases from J, with 12 bases between. This CDR3 spans 13 amino acids. Here the CDR3 DNA reads TGTGCCAGCAGTTTAGGGAACGGGGCGAAGCAGTACTTC. This encodes CASSLGNGAKQYF.

The chain carries TRBV2 and TRBJ1-5; 7 bases line up with TRBD1. This CDR3 spans 17 amino acids. Germline lookup yields CDR1 SNHLY and CDR2 FYNNEI. V lost 5 bases, J lost 6 bases, and 16 bases stayed unmatched. CDR3 coding DNA: TGTGCCAGCAGTTCCACAGGGGTAGGAGCGTTGGGTCAGCCCCAGCATTTT. It translates to CASSSTGVGALGQPQHF.

The rearrangement links TRBV21-1 to TRBJ1-6. TRBV21-1 is recorded as a pseudogene. CDR3 size: 13 residues. CDR3 DNA: TGTGCGAGGAACGTCCCACTATTTTCACCCCTCCACTTT. Translated, it gives CARNVPLFSPLHF.